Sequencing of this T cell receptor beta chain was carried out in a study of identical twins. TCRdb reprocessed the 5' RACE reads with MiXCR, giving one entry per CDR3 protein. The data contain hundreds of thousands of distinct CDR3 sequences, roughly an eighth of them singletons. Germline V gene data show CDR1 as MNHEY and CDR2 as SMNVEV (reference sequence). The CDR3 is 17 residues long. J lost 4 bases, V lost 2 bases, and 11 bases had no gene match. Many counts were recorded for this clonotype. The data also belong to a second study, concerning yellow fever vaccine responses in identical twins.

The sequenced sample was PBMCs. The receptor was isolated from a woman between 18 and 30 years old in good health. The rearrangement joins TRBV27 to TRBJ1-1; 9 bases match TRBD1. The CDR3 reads CASSLGTGGHYVTEAFF. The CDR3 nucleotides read TGTGCCAGCAGTTTAGGAACAGGGGGCCATTATGTCACTGAAGCTTTCTTT.